These T cell receptor beta chains were read from a single sample in a study of T cell repertoires in ileal Crohn's disease. Some clones are missing from TCRdb's copy, which holds only in-frame ones; the method was immunoSEQ multiplex PCR. The repertoire holds tens of thousands of clones, with around 90% as singletons. The specimen sequenced was ileal tissue. The receptors here all came from an adult with Crohn's disease. Both conserved end residues are part of each CDR3. The size of a clone is reported for some rows only, either as once, few or many, or as a class for expanded clones.

CDR3 length,clone size,V gene,J gene,CDR3 protein
13,NA,TRBV10-2,TRBJ1-1,CASSGGIFTEAFF
15,NA,TRBV6-5,TRBJ1-6,CASSYSKGLNSPLHF
13,NA,TRBV6-5,TRBJ1-1,CATATETNTEAFF
15,NA,TRBV7-8,TRBJ1-1,CASSIKRGPGTEAFF
14,once,TRBV6-1,TRBJ1-6,CASRPAGVGSPLHF
15,NA,TRBV2,TRBJ2-5,CASSEQGLVGETQYF
14,NA,TRBV2,TRBJ1-1,CASSLGQGNTEAFF
14,NA,TRBV2,TRBJ2-5,CASSEDRGLETQYF
15,NA,TRBV11-2,TRBJ1-3,CASTPPGLSGNTIYF
14,NA,TRBV19,TRBJ2-1,CASTRDGWYNEQFF
13,NA,TRBV9,TRBJ1-4,CASSSGYAEKLFF
13,few,TRBV19,TRBJ1-1,CASSIRGGTEAFF
16,NA,TRBV18,TRBJ1-1,CASSVGQGVMNTEAFF
14,NA,TRBV2,TRBJ1-2,CASSAKQGSYGYTF
12,NA,TRBV5-4,TRBJ1-5,CASSSSGQPQHF
13,NA,TRBV6-5,TRBJ2-5,CASRPLARQTQYF
10,many,TRBV7-9,TRBJ1-1,CASSRSEAFF
14,NA,TRBV4-1,TRBJ2-5,CASSKGTAQETQYF
14,NA,TRBV19,TRBJ2-1,CASTLQGLRNEQFF
15,NA,TRBV5-1,TRBJ1-2,CASSFSDQNPYGYTF
10,NA,TRBV20-1,TRBJ1-2,CSARDLNYTF
13,NA,TRBV6-1,TRBJ2-1,CASRPGHRNEQFF
14,NA,TRBV30,TRBJ2-3,CACAGTELTDTQYF
15,NA,TRBV27,TRBJ1-5,CASSFTGNSNQPQHF
15,NA,TRBV4-1,TRBJ2-3,CASSPQAGSTDTQYF
14,NA,TRBV18,TRBJ2-4,CASSTYFGEGIQYF
15,NA,TRBV30,TRBJ2-1,CAWTLAGGPYNEQFF
14,NA,TRBV5-8,TRBJ1-5,CASQTVSWNQPQHF
15,NA,TRBV28,TRBJ1-6,CASSLIGTGDSPLHF
16,NA,TRBV4-2,TRBJ1-3,CASSQVQGSTGNTIYF
12,NA,TRBV6-6,TRBJ1-5,CASSTGGQPQHF
13,NA,TRBV5-1,TRBJ2-3,CASSTTGADTQYF
13,NA,TRBV5-1,TRBJ2-7,CASSPQGLGEQYF
17,NA,TRBV28,TRBJ1-2,CASSLRGWQGVNYGYTF
14,once,TRBV7-2,TRBJ1-6,CASSFLEFNSPLHF
16,NA,TRBV6-1,TRBJ2-2,CASSAGGAFPPGELFF
15,NA,TRBV27,TRBJ1-1,CASSLQGAMNTEAFF
13,NA,TRBV18,TRBJ2-1,CASSPVGTGEQFF
13,NA,TRBV5-1,TRBJ2-1,CASSLGTYNEQFF
14,NA,TRBV2,TRBJ2-1,CASHLPLAGNEQFF
16,NA,TRBV6-1,TRBJ2-7,CASSEVRGQGTYEQYF
13,NA,TRBV9,TRBJ2-7,CASSVDSHYEQYF
14,NA,TRBV19,TRBJ2-7,CASSIQTANYEQYF
12,NA,TRBV2,TRBJ1-2,CASTRDIGLGTF
14,NA,TRBV5-5,TRBJ1-2,CASSPGTRDYGYTF
16,NA,TRBV19,TRBJ2-5,CASTHFRTGGGETQYF
14,NA,TRBV5-6,TRBJ2-7,CASSFGLAGGEQYF
11,NA,TRBV19,TRBJ1-2,CASNGKGKNTF
13,once,TRBV6-6,TRBJ1-3,CASARRAGNTIYF
14,NA,TRBV19,TRBJ2-2,CASSIVATTGELFF
15,NA,TRBV7-3,TRBJ1-3,CASSLVGGSGNTIYF
15,once,TRBV7-9,TRBJ1-6,CASSLMGHDNSPLHF
16,NA,TRBV6-5,TRBJ1-4,CASSYHSVGGWEKLFF
15,NA,TRBV27,TRBJ2-1,CASSFTGLGYNEQFF
15,NA,TRBV19,TRBJ2-2,CASTPSTGYTGELFF